This paragraph covers one TCR beta chain sequence. As yet, its antigen is unknown. Per the germline V gene, CDR1 is SEHNR and CDR2 is FQNEAQ (reference sequence). The CDR3 is 14 residues long. The data originate from a study of shared clonotypes between healthy human individuals. In the study overall: Aged between 18 and 49, the donors were a couple of women and a few men. Study-wide results and caveats: Naive CD4 clonotypes overlapped across a few donors at approximately 4.5%.

It was CD45RO-negative cells, positively selected for CCR7, that made up naive CD8 cells, with terminally differentiated effector memory CD45RA+ cells excluded. The protocol was immunoSEQ multiplex PCR, while the TCRdb copy is restricted to in-frame clones and leaves out a portion. The data show around 610,000 clones, around 96% seen once. The specimen was naive CD8+ T cells sorted from blood. This receptor was obtained from a woman in her twenties or thirties in good health. The chain combines TRBV7-9 with TRBJ2-5; 8 bases match TRBD1. The J call may be wrong; the DNA end is better matched by TRBJ2-7. The CDR3 protein is CASSSDRVTYEQYF. The DNA for the CDR3 is TGTGCCAGCAGCTCGGACAGGGTAACCTACGAGCAGTACTTC.